A single sample gave rise to the 8 T cell receptor beta chains below, sequenced in a study of shared clonotypes between healthy human individuals (TCRdb year 2020). CD8 naive samples were CD45RO-negative cells positively selected for CCR7, giving a CD45RA+CCR7+ population that excluded TemRA cells. Library creation used the immunoSEQ multiplex PCR assay. As stored in TCRdb, this immuneACCESS dataset retains in-frame rearrangements with V and J assigned. A fraction of the clones does not appear; measured against another copy, unresolved V genes explain less than half of the discrepancy, and the remainder lacks a known reason. For this sample there are more than 2 million clones; about 95% appear just once. Jointly, the top ten make up 1% to 1.3% of the sample. Source material: naive CD8+ T cells sorted from blood. Per the publication, the cell subset or site label means: CD45RA+CCR7+. The receptors come from a man younger than 30 in good health.

This sequence joins TRBV30 and TRBJ2-7; D remains ambiguous. Germline CDR1 and CDR2: GTSNPN and SVGIG (reference sequence). With 0 bases removed from V and 10 bases from J, the gap between germline ends came to 16 bases. This CDR3 has 13 amino acids. The CDR3 loop reads CAWSVTPSLEQYF. For the CDR3, the DNA is TGTGCCTGGAGTGTAACCCCTTCGCTGGAACAGTACTTC.

The CDR3 sequence: CASSFFRSNQPQHF. CDR3 DNA: TGTGCCAGCAGCTTCTTTAGGAGTAATCAGCCCCAGCATTTT. V usage is TRBV11-1 and J usage is TRBJ1-5; D is unresolved. V was trimmed by 3 bases and J by 4 bases, leaving 10 bases between them. Germline V gene sequence: CDR1 SGHAT, CDR2 FQDESV (reference sequence). The CDR3 runs to 14 residues.

The chain is built from TRBV19 and TRBJ1-5; D remains ambiguous. CDR3 length: 15 residues. Germline lookup yields CDR1 LNHDA and CDR2 SQIVND (reference sequence). V was trimmed by 2 bases and J by 4 bases, leaving 12 bases between them. Here the CDR3 reads CASSIIQTGNQPQHF. The DNA of the CDR3 is TGTGCCAGTAGTATAATACAGACTGGGAATCAGCCCCAGCATTTT.

The chain recombines TRBV11-2 with TRBJ2-7; TRBD2 is a possible D gene (5 bases). The CDR3 covers 14 residues. Germline CDR1 reads SGHAT; CDR2 reads FQNNGV. V lost 5 bases and J 2 bases, leaving 13 bases between the germline ends. The DNA of the CDR3 is TGTGCCAGCAGCCCCGGGGTGCGAACCTACGAGCAGTACTTC. This codes for CASSPGVRTYEQYF.

The V and J genes are TRBV7-8 and TRBJ2-5; perhaps TRBD2 as D (6 bases). V gave up 4 bases and J gave up 5 bases, with 17 bases separating them. Germline values: CDR1 SGHVS, CDR2 FQNEAQ. This CDR3 has 15 amino acids. The CDR3 nucleotides are TGTGCCAGCAGCTCTGGGACTGGCAACTGGGAGACCCAGTACTTC. Translated, it gives CASSSGTGNWETQYF. Based on the CDR3 plus reference TRBV7-8 and TRBJ2-5, the full variable domain is GAGVSQSPRYKVAKRGQDVALRCDPISGHVSLFWYQQALGQGPEFLTYFQNEAQLDKSGLPSDRFFAERPEGSVSTLKIQRTQQEDSAVYLCASSSGTGNWETQYFGPGTRLLVL.

The chain uses TRBV5-1 and TRBJ2-7; perhaps TRBD1 as D (6 bases). V lost 0 bases and J lost 4, with 14 bases in between. This CDR3 region has 15 residues. Germline V gene lookup returns CDR1 SGHRS and CDR2 YFSETQ. DNA for the CDR3: TGCGCCAGCAGCTTGGTAGGGACACTTGGATACGAGCAGTACTTC. Translated, it gives CASSLVGTLGYEQYF.

The chain uses TRBV9 and TRBJ2-1; 10 bases fit TRBD2. V lost 0 bases to trimming and J lost 3 bases; unmatched junction nucleotides: 9. CDR1 and CDR2 from the germline V gene are SGDLS and YYNGEE. This CDR3 region has 18 residues. The CDR3 reads CASSVAILAGVSYNEQFF. The CDR3 DNA sequence: TGTGCCAGCAGCGTAGCGATCCTAGCGGGAGTGAGCTACAATGAGCAGTTCTTC.

This CDR3 is CASSYGGGAKNEQFF. CDR3 nucleotides: TGTGCCAGCAGTTACGGCGGGGGGGCCAAAAATGAGCAGTTCTTC. This chain uses TRBV6-5 with TRBJ2-1; 9 positions agree with TRBD2. This CDR3 has 15 residues. Germline values: CDR1 MNHEY, CDR2 SVGAGI. J was trimmed by 7 bases and V by 2 bases; bases with no gene match: 6.